This T cell receptor beta chain was profiled in a study of T cell changes during pregnancy in multiple sclerosis. Produced via immunoSEQ multiplex PCR; TCRdb's table is partial and in-frame only. The sample comprises around 83,000 clones, 85% to 95% of which are singletons, and 0.47% rests with the top ten. Losses at the gene ends were 3 bases for V and 0 bases for J; bases not matched to a gene: 15. The CDR3 is made up of 19 amino acids. The V gene's germline CDR1 is KGHSH and CDR2 LQKENI. This clone came up many times. The sequence came from a female donor with multiple sclerosis, enrolled in a pregnancy study. This specimen consisted of CD4+ T cells from peripheral blood mononuclear cells, obtained in the second trimester of pregnancy. The rearrangement joins TRBV18 to TRBJ2-7; TRBD1 aligns across 9 bases. CDR3 sequence: CASSPLPGQGSRVSYEQYF. Here the CDR3 DNA reads TGTGCCAGCTCACCTCTTCCGGGACAGGGTTCGAGGGTCTCCTACGAGCAGTACTTC.